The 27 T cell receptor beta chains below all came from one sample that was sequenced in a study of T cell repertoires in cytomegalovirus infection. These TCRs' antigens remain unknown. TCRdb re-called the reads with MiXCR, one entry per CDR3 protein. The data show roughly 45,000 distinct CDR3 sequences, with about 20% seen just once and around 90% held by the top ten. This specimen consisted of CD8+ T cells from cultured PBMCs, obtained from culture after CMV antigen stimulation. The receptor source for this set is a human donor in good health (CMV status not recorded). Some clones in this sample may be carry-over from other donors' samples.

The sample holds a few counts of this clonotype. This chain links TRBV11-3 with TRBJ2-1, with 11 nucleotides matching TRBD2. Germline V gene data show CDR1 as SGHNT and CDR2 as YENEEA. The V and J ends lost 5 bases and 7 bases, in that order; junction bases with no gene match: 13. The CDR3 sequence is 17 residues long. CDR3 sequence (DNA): TGTGCCAGCAGCCGCCTTTCTAGCGGGGGGAAGGCGAATGAGCAGTTCTTC. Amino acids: CASSRLSSGGKANEQFF.

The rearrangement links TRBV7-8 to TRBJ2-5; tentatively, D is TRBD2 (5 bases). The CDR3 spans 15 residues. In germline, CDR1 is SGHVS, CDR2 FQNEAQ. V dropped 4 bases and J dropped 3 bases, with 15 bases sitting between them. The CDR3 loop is CASSSRGNYEETQYF. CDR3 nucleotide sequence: TGTGCCAGCAGCTCGCGAGGGAATTATGAAGAGACCCAGTACTTC.

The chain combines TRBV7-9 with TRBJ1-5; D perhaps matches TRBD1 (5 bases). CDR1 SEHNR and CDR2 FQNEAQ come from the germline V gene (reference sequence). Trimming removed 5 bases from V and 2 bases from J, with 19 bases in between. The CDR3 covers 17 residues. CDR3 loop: CASSQFGTAEGNQPQHF. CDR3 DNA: TGTGCCAGCAGCCAGTTCGGGACCGCCGAAGGCAATCAGCCCCAGCATTTT. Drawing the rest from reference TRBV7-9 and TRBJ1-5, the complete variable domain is DTGVSQNPRHKITKRGQNVTFRCDPISEHNRLYWYRQTLGQGPEFLTYFQNEAQLEKSRLLSDRFSAERPKGSFSTLEIQRTEQGDSAMYLCASSQFGTAEGNQPQHFGDGTRLSIL.

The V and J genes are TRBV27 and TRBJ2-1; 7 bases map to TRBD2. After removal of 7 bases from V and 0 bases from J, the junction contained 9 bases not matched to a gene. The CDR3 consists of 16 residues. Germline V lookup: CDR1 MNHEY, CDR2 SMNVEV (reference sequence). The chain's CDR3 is CASIASGGSSYNEQFF. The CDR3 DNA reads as TGTGCCAGCATTGCTTCGGGCGGGAGCTCCTACAATGAGCAGTTCTTC.

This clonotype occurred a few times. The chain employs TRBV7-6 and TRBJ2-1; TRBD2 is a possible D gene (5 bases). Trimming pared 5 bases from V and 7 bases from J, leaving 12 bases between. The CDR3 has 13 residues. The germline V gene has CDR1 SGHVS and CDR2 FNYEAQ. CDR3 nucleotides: TGTGCCAGCAGCCGTGGTGGGGAGAATGAGCAGTTCTTC. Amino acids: CASSRGGENEQFF.

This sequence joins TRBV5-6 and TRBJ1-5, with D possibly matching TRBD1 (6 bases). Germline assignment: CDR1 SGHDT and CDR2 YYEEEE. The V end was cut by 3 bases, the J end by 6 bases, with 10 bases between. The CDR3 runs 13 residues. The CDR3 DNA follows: TGTGCCAGCAGCTCAGGGGCCGGTCAGCCCCAGCATTTT. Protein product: CASSSGAGQPQHF.

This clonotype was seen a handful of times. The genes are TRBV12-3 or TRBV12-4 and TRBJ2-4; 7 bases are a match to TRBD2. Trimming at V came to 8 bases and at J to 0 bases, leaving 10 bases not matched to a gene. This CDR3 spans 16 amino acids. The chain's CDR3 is CASCPRGGLAKNIQYF. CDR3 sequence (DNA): TGTGCCAGCTGCCCTCGCGGGGGACTAGCCAAAAACATTCAGTACTTC.

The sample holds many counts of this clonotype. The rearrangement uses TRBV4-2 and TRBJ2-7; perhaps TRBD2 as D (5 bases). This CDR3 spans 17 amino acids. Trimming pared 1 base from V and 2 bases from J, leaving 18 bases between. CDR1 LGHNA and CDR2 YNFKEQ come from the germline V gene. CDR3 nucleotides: TGTGCCAGCAGCCAAGGGCTCGCGGGCCGTGAGCCCTACGAGCAGTACTTC. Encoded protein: CASSQGLAGREPYEQYF.

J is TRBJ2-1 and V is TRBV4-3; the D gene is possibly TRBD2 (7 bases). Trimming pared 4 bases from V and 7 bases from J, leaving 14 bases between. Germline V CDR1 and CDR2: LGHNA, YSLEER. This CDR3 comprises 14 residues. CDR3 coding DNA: TGCGCCAGCAGCCTAAGGGGGGGGGGGAATGAGCAGTTCTTC. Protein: CASSLRGGGNEQFF.

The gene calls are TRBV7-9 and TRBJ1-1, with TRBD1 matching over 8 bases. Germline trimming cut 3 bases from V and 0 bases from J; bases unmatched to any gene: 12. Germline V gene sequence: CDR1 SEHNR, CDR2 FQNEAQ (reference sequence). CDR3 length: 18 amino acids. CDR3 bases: TGTGCCAGCAGCTTGCCAGGGGGCGCGGGTGACATGAACACTGAAGCTTTCTTT. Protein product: CASSLPGGAGDMNTEAFF.

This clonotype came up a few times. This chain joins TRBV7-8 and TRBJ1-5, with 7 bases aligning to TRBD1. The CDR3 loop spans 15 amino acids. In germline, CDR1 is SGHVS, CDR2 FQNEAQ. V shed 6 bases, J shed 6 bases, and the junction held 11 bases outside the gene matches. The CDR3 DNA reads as TGTGCCAGCAGTCCCACAGGGGCCGAGGCTCAGCCCCAGCATTTT. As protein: CASSPTGAEAQPQHF. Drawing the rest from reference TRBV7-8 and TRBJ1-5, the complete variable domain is GAGVSQSPRYKVAKRGQDVALRCDPISGHVSLFWYQQALGQGPEFLTYFQNEAQLDKSGLPSDRFFAERPEGSVSTLKIQRTQQEDSAVYLCASSPTGAEAQPQHFGDGTRLSIL.

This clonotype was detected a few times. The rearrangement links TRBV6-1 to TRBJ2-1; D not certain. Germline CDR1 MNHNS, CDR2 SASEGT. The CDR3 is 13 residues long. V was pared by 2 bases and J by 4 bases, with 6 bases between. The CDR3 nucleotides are TGTGCCAGCAGTGAACTGGGGTACAATGAGCAGTTCTTC. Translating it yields CASSELGYNEQFF.

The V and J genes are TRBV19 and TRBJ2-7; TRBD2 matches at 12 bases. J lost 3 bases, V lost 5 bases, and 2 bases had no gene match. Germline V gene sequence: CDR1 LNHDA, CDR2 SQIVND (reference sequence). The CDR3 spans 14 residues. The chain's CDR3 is CASSSTSGSYEQYF. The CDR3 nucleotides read TGTGCCAGTAGTTCGACTAGCGGGAGCTACGAGCAGTACTTC.

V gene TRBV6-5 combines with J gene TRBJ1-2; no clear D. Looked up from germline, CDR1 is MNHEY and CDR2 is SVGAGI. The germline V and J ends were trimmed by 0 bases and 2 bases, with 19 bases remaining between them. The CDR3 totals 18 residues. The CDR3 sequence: CASSYSIGEQRSNYGYTF. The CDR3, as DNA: TGTGCCAGCAGTTACTCCATCGGGGAACAGCGATCCAACTATGGCTACACCTTC.

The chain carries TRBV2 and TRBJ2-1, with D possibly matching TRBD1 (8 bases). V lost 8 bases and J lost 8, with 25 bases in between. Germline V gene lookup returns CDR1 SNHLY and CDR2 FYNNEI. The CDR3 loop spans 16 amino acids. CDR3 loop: CASDLGGTGGRHEQFF. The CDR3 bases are TGTGCCAGCGATCTGGGGGGGACAGGAGGTCGACATGAGCAGTTCTTC. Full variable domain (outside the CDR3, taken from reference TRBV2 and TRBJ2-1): EPEVTQTPSHQVTQMGQEVILRCVPISNHLYFYWYRQILGQKVEFLVSFYNNEISEKSEIFDDQFSVERPDGSNFTLKIRSTKLEDSAMYFCASDLGGTGGRHEQFFGPGTRLTVL.

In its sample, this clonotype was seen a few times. In DNA form, the CDR3 reads TGTGCCAGTAGGGCAGGGATGGGGATATACTACGAGCAGTACTTC. Translated, it gives CASRAGMGIYYEQYF. V gene TRBV19 combines with J gene TRBJ2-7; possibly TRBD1 for D (5 bases). The CDR3 runs 15 residues. CDR1 and CDR2 from the germline V gene are LNHDA and SQIVND (reference sequence). V shed 6 bases and J shed 3 bases, with 18 bases lying between them.

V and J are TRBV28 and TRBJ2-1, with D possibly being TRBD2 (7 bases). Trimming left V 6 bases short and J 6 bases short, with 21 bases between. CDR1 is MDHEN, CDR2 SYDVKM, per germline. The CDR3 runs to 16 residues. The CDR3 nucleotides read TGTGCCAGCAGCCCCGGGGGGCCTTGGGGGGTCAATGAGCAGTTCTTC. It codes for CASSPGGPWGVNEQFF.

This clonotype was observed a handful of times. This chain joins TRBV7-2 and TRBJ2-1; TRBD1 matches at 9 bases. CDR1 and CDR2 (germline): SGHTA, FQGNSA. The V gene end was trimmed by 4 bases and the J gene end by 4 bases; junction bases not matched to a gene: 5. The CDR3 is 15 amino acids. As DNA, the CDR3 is TGTGCCAGCAGCTACCCGGACAGGGGTTACAATGAGCAGTTCTTC. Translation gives CASSYPDRGYNEQFF.

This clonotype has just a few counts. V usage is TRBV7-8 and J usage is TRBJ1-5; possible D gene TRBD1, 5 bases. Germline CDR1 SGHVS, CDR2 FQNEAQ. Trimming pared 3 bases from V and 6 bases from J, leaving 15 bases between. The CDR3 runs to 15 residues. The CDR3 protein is CASSLTPGGTQPQHF. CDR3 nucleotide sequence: TGTGCCAGCAGCTTGACACCCGGGGGGACTCAGCCCCAGCATTTT.

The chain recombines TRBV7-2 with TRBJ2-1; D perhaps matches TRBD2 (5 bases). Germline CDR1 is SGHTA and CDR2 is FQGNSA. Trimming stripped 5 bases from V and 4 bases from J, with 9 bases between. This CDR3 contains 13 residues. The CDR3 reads CASSRTDYNEQFF. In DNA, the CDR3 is TGTGCCAGCAGCCGGACTGATTACAATGAGCAGTTCTTC.

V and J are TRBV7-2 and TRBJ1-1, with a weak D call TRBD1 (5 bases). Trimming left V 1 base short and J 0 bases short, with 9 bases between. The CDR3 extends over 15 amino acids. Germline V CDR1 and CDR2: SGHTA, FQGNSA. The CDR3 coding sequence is TGTGCCAGCAGCTTAGAGGAGGGGCTGAACACTGAAGCTTTCTTT. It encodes CASSLEEGLNTEAFF.

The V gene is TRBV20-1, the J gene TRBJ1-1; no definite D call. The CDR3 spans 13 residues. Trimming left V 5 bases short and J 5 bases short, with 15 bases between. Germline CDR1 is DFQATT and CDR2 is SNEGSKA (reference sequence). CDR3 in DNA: TGCAGTGCTGGAAATCCGTGGGTTACTGAAGCTTTCTTT. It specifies CSAGNPWVTEAFF.

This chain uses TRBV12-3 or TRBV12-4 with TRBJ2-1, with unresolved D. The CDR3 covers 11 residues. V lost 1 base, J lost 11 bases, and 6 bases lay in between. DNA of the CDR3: TGTGCCAGCAGTTTAGATGGAAAGCAGTTCTTC. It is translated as CASSLDGKQFF.

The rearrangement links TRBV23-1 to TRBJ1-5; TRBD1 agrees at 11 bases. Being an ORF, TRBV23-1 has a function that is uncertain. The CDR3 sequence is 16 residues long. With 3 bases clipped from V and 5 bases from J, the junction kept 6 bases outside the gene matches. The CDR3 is CASSHGTGGPDQPQHF. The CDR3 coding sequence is TGCGCCAGCAGTCACGGGACAGGGGGTCCCGATCAGCCCCAGCATTTT.

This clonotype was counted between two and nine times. The DNA for the CDR3 is TGTGCCAGCACCCAACTCGGGTACAATGAGCAGTTCTTC. This encodes CASTQLGYNEQFF. The V and J genes are TRBV6-5 and TRBJ2-1, with unresolved D. Trimming removed 7 bases at V and 4 bases at J, with 11 bases between. CDR1 is MNHEY and CDR2 is SVGAGI in the germline V gene. The CDR3 loop spans 13 amino acids.

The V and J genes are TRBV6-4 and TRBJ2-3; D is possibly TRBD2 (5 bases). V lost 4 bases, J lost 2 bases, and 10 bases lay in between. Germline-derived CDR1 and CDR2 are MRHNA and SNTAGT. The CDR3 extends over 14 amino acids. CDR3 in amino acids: CASSGGLSTDTQYF. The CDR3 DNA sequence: TGTGCCAGCAGTGGAGGACTTTCCACAGATACGCAGTATTTT.

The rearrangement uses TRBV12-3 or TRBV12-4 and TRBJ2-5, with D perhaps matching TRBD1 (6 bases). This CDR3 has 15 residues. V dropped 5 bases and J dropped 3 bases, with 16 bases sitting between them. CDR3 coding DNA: TGTGCCAGCAGTGATGGGACAAACTTAGAAGAGACCCAGTACTTC. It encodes CASSDGTNLEETQYF.